This T cell receptor (beta chain) was sequenced in a study of cytomegalovirus exposure and HLA in healthy donors. Study background: Assignment to the Caucasian-associated ancestry cluster applied to 81% of the roughly 420 genotyped donors.

Germline V lookup: CDR1 SGDLS, CDR2 YYNGEE. CDR3 size: 11 residues. The V gene lost 3 bases and the J gene lost 8 bases, with 8 bases spanning the gap. Primers: 60 Vbeta forward and 13 Jbeta reverse. Libraries were prepared by immunoSEQ multiplex PCR; TCRdb keeps only in-frame clonotypes and omits some of them. The sample includes 100,000 to 150,000 clones, about three quarters of them seen just once. As regards this clone: The target antigen is unknown.

Study conclusions and caveats: A link between a missense DCLRE1C variant and TCR beta V- and J-gene trimming emerged from a later analysis. The CMV antigen specificity of three CMV-associated chains was confirmed through in vitro analysis. Some segments of the V type, notably TRBV6-2 and TRBV6-3, were excluded as indistinguishable.

The specimen sequenced was PBMCs. The gene calls are TRBV9 and TRBJ1-2; no clear D gene. The clonotype comes from a woman in her 40s in good health and CMV-seronegative. The CDR3 here is CASSAQRGYTF. The CDR3 DNA sequence: TGTGCCAGCAGCGCTCAACGGGGCTACACCTTC.